The clone carrying this T cell receptor beta chain was seen only a few times. Its antigen is undetermined. It is unclear where the CDR3 begins or ends on the DNA, so no DNA is shown, and the CDR3 is as TCRdb lists it. The CDR3 spans 13 residues, counting both ends. The V gene's germline CDR1 is MDHEN and CDR2 SYDVKM. This sample is drawn from a study of naive and memory T cell subsets. Two oligonucleotides, mixed equimolar, formed the beta constant-region primer covering TRBC1 and TRBC2. Ligation attached a single-stranded oligonucleotide with a 12-nucleotide UMI and the SP2 primer to the cDNA 3' end. TCRdb processed the UMI-ligation and nested PCR reads anew with MiXCR; each CDR3 protein has one entry. The sample lists 120,000 to 150,000 distinct CDR3 sequences; around 15% were seen once. Study conclusions and caveats: Findings for naive and memory subsets could not be checked against ground truth.

The origin of this receptor is a human donor in good health. The chain combines TRBV28 with TRBJ2-7; the table's D call, TRBD1, was not checked against the DNA. The sequencing sample was made of naive CD4+ T cells from blood. The CDR3 sequence: CASTSGQAYEQYF.